This TCR beta chain was obtained from a study of shared clonotypes between healthy human individuals. Profiling relied on immunoSEQ multiplex PCR, and the TCRdb table lists in-frame clones only, not all of them. This table holds approximately 2,300,000 clones, 85% to 95% found once. The sequencing sample was made of naive CD4+ T cells from PBMCs. As to subset: CD45RA+ positively selected. The sequence was obtained from a man between 18 and 35 years old in good health. Some clones in this sample may be carry-over from other donors' samples.

This CDR3 is CASSLSLAAGYEQYF. Here the CDR3 DNA reads TGTGCCAGCAGCTTGTCACTAGCCGCGGGGTACGAGCAGTACTTC. V and J are TRBV5-4 and TRBJ2-7, with D tentatively TRBD2 (6 bases). Germline V gives CDR1 SGHNT, CDR2 YYREEE (reference sequence). The CDR3 runs to 15 residues. Trimming stripped 1 base from V and 4 bases from J, with 15 bases between.